This entry features one TCR beta chain sequence. This sample was taken from a study of T cells in Graves' hyperthyroidism and ophthalmopathy. TCR beta CDR3 region amplification was performed from RNA transcripts. The HTBI primer set drove a first-round RT-PCR of the TCR CDR3. TCRdb reprocessed the multiplex PCR reads with MiXCR, giving one entry per CDR3 protein. This table holds 550,000 to 800,000 distinct CDR3 sequences, about 15% found once. This CDR3 region has 19 residues. Looked up from germline, CDR1 is LGHDT and CDR2 is YNNKEL (reference sequence). V was pared by 1 base and J by 1 base, with 10 bases of the junction left unmatched.

This TCR came from a man younger than 35 with Graves' hyperthyroidism. The gene calls are TRBV3-1 and TRBJ2-2, with TRBD2 matching 9 bases. The sample comprised blood. CDR3 region: CASSQGGPRSGGNTGELFF. CDR3 DNA: TGTGCCAGCAGCCAAGGGGGCCCCCGTAGCGGGGGGAACACCGGGGAGCTGTTTTTT.